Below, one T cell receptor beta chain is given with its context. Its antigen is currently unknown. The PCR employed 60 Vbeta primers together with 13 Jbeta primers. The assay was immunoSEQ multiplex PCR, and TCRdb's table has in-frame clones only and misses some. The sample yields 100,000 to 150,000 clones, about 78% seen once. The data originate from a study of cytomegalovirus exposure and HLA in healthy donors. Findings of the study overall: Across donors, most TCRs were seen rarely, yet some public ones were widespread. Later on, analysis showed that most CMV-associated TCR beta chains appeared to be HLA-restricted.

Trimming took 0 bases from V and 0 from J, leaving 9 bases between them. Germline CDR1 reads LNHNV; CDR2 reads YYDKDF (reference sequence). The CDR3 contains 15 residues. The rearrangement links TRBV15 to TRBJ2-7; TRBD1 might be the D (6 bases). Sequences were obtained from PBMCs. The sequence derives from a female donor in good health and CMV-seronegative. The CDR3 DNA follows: TGTGCCACCAGCAGAGATAAGGACAGCTCCTACGAGCAGTACTTC. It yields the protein CATSRDKDSSYEQYF.